The rows below give T cell receptor beta chains drawn from one sample of a study of blood T cells in healthy people across ages. From the 5' RACE reads, TCRdb called clonotypes with MiXCR, one entry per CDR3 protein. The sample includes some 1,000,000 distinct CDR3 sequences, almost 25% of them seen just once. Separately, the same data were catalogued under a study of T cells of mothers and their children.

The sample consisted of blood. Source of these receptors: a girl aged 2-9 years in good health. Each CDR3 is given without its conserved first and last residue.

TRBV11-2 | ASSLAGGPVEQY
TRBV10-3 | AITGRVVADTQY
TRBV9 | ASSPTTPSYGYT
TRBV6-1 | ASSDTGNIQY
TRBV29-1 | SVDWLAGDTQY
TRBV20-1 | SATLGTSMYNEQF
TRBV2 | ASSWTGLYNEQF
TRBV19 | ASSKGDRTKNIQY
TRBV5-1 | ASSSDPGAKNIQY
TRBV29-1 | SVEGAEIEAF